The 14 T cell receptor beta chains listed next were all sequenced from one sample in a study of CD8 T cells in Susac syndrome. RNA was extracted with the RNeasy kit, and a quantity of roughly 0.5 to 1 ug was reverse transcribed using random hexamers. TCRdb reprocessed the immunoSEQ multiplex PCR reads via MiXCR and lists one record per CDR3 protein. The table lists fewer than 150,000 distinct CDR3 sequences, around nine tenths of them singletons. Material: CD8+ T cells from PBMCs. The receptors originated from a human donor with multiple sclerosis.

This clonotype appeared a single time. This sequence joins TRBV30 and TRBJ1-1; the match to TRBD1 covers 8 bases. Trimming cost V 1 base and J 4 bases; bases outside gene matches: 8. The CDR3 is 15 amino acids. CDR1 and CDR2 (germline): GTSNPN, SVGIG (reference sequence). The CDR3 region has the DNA TGTGCCTGGAGTGCACTTGGACAGGGTGGCACTGAAGCTTTCTTT. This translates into CAWSALGQGGTEAFF.

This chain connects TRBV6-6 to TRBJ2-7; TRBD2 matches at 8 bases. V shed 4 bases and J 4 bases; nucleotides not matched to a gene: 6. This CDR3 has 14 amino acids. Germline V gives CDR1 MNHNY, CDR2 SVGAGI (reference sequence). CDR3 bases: TGTGCCAGCAGTTCGGGACTAGTAAATTACGAGCAGTACTTC. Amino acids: CASSSGLVNYEQYF.

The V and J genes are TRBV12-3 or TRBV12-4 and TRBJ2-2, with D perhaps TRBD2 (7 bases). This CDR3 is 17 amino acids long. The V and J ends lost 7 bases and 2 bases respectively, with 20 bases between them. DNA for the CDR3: TGTGCCAGCACCCGGTGGGGGCTAGCGGAAAACACCGGGGAGCTGTTTTTT. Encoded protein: CASTRWGLAENTGELFF.

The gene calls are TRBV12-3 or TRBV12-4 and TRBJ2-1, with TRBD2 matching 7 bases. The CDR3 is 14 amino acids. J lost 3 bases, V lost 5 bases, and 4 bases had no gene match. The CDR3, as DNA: TGTGCCAGCAGTCCTAGCGGTCTCTACAATGAGCAGTTCTTC. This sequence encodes CASSPSGLYNEQFF.

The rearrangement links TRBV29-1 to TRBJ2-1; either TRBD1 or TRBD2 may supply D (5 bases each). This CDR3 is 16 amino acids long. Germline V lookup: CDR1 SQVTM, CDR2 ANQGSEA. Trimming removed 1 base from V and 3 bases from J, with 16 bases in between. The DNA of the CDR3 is TGCAGCGTTGAAGGGCACGGGACCCTCCTCTACAATGAGCAGTTCTTC. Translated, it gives CSVEGHGTLLYNEQFF.

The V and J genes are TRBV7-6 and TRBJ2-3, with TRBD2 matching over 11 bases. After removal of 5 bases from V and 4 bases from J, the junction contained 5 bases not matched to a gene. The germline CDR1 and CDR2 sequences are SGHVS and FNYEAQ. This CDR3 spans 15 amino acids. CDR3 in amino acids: CASSLSGRAPDTQYF. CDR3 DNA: TGTGCCAGCAGCCTTAGCGGGAGGGCGCCAGATACGCAGTATTTT.

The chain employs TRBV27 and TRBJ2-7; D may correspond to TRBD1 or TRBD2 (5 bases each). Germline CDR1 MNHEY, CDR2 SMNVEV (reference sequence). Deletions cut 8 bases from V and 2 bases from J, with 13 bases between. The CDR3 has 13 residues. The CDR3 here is CASSPGRTYEQYF. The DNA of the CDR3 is TGTGCCAGCTCCCCGGGACGGACCTACGAGCAGTACTTC.

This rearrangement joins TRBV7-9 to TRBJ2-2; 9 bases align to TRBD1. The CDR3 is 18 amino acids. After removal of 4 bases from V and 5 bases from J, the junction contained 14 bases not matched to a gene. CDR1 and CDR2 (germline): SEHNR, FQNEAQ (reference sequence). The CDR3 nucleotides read TGTGCCAGCAGCTCACTCACACTTGGGACAGGGAAAACCGGGGAGCTGTTTTTT. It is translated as CASSSLTLGTGKTGELFF.

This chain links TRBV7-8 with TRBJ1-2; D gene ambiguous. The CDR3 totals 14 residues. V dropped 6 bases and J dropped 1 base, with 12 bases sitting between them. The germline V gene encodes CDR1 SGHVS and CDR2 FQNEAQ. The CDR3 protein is CASRPLGDNYGYTF. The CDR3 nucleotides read TGTGCCAGCAGACCACTCGGGGATAACTATGGCTACACCTTC.

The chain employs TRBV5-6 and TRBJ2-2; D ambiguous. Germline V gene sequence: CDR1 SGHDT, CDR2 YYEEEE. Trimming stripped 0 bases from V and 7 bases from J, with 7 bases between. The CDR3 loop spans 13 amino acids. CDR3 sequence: CASSLAGGGELFF. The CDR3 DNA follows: TGTGCCAGCAGCTTGGCGGGCGGCGGGGAGCTGTTTTTT.

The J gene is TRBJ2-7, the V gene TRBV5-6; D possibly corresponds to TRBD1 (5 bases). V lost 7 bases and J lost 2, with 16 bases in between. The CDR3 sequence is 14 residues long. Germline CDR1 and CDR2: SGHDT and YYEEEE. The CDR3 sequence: CASANAGRTYEQYF. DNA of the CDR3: TGTGCCAGCGCTAATGCAGGGCGAACCTACGAGCAGTACTTC.

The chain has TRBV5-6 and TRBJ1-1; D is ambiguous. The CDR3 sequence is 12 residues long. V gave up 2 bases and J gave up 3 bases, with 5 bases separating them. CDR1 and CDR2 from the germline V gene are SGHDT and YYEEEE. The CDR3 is CASSFRDTEAFF. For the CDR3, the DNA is TGTGCCAGCAGCTTCAGAGACACTGAAGCTTTCTTT.

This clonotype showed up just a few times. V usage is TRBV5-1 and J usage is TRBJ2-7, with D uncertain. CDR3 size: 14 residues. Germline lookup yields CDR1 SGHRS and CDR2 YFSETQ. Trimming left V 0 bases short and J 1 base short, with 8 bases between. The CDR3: CASSLGEGSYEQYF. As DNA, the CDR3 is TGCGCCAGCAGCTTGGGGGAAGGGTCCTACGAGCAGTACTTC. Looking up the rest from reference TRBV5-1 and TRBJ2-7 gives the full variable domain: KAGVTQTPRYLIKTRGQQVTLSCSPISGHRSVSWYQQTPGQGLQFLFEYFSETQRNKGNFPGRFSGRQFSNSRSEMNVSTLELGDSALYLCASSLGEGSYEQYFGPGTRLTVT.

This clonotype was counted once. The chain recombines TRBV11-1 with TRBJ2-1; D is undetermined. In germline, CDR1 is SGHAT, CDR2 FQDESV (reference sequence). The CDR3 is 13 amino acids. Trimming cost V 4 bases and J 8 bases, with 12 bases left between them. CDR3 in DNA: TGTGCCAGCAGCTGGATAGAATCCGATGAGCAGTTCTTC. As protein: CASSWIESDEQFF.